A single sample gave rise to the 31 T cell receptor beta chains below, sequenced in a study of cytotoxic CD8 clonotypes in ibrutinib-treated CLL. Assay: immunoSEQ multiplex PCR; the TCRdb copy retains only in-frame clones and omits some. The sample records 300,000 or so clones, 67% being singletons. The specimen was PBMCs, collected after 36 months of ibrutinib treatment. These receptors were collected from a human donor with chronic lymphocytic leukemia.

J is TRBJ2-3 and V is TRBV6-6; D remains unclear. The CDR3 contains 13 residues. Trimming left V 3 bases short and J 2 bases short, with 6 bases between. Germline V lookup: CDR1 MNHNY, CDR2 SVGAGI (reference sequence). In DNA, the CDR3 is TGTGCCAGCAGTTATCACTTCACAGATACGCAGTATTTT. Its protein is CASSYHFTDTQYF.

The chain's CDR3 is CSGGTGTETQYF. As DNA, the CDR3 is TGCAGCGGAGGGACAGGGACGGAGACCCAGTACTTC. This chain joins TRBV29-1 and TRBJ2-5; 9 bases fit TRBD1. CDR1 is SQVTM and CDR2 is ANQGSEA in the germline V gene. The J segment lost 5 bases and the V segment lost 7 bases, leaving 5 bases of the junction unmatched. The CDR3 totals 12 residues.

Note on this clone: Distinct nucleotide sequences in the sample also encode this CDR3. The chain links TRBV6-5 to TRBJ2-5; TRBD2 might be the D (5 bases). The CDR3 runs 12 residues. V lost 5 bases and J 5 bases, leaving 9 bases between the germline ends. Germline V CDR1 and CDR2: MNHEY, SVGAGI. In nucleotides, the CDR3 is TGTGCCAGCAGTCCGGGATGGGAGACCCAGTACTTC. Residues: CASSPGWETQYF.

CDR3 coding DNA: TGTGCCAGCAGTTTCCAGGGCCTGGGAGTAACGGGGACCCAGTACTTC. Its translation: CASSFQGLGVTGTQYF. This rearrangement joins TRBV28 to TRBJ2-5, with D possibly being TRBD1 or TRBD2 (5 bases each). The CDR3 is 16 residues long. The V end was cut by 3 bases, the J end by 7 bases, with 21 bases between. Germline V gives CDR1 MDHEN, CDR2 SYDVKM.

The rearrangement joins TRBV29-1 to TRBJ2-3, with D unresolved. The V end lost 4 bases, the J end lost 2 bases, and 10 bases lay between the germline ends. The length of the CDR3 is 13 residues. The germline gives CDR1 SQVTM, CDR2 ANQGSEA. DNA of the CDR3: TGCAGCGTTGGACCGCCTAACACAGATACGCAGTATTTT. This codes for CSVGPPNTDTQYF.

The chain recombines TRBV18 with TRBJ1-2; 7 bases map to TRBD1. Germline CDR1 is KGHSH and CDR2 is LQKENI. The CDR3 runs 14 residues. V lost 5 bases, J lost 5 bases, and 8 bases stayed unmatched. CDR3 in DNA: TGTGCCAGCTCATCCCCGACCAGGGGGTATGGCTACACCTTC. This translates into CASSSPTRGYGYTF. Full variable domain (remainder filled in from reference TRBV18 and TRBJ1-2): NAGVMQNPRHLVRRRGQEARLRCSPMKGHSHVYWYRQLPEEGLKFMVYLQKENIIDESGMPKERFSAEFPKEGPSILRIQQVVRGDSAAYFCASSSPTRGYGYTFGSGTRLTVV.

The rearrangement uses TRBV29-1 and TRBJ1-3; unclear D gene. Germline V gives CDR1 SQVTM, CDR2 ANQGSEA. This CDR3 contains 11 residues. V lost 6 bases and J 3 bases, leaving 6 bases between the germline ends. CDR3 sequence reads: CSVYVGNTIYF. The CDR3 bases are TGCAGCGTCTACGTTGGAAACACCATATATTTT.

This clone was observed once. The V gene is TRBV5-1, the J gene TRBJ2-7; D gene uncertain. The CDR3 length is 16 residues. The germline CDR1 and CDR2 sequences are SGHRS and YFSETQ. The V end lost 1 base, the J end lost 0 bases, and 14 bases lay between the germline ends. The CDR3 protein is CASSLPPAQSSYEQYF. CDR3 nucleotides: TGCGCCAGCAGCTTGCCCCCCGCCCAAAGCTCCTACGAGCAGTACTTC.

The J gene is TRBJ2-7, the V gene TRBV7-9; 11 bases line up with TRBD2. V gave up 5 bases and J gave up 5 bases; unmatched junction bases: 20. The CDR3 covers 19 residues. CDR1 and CDR2 from the germline V gene are SEHNR and FQNEAQ (reference sequence). This CDR3 reads CASSTPLRVVAGGYHEQYF. The CDR3 DNA is TGTGCCAGCAGCACCCCCCTCCGGGTGGTAGCGGGAGGGTACCACGAGCAGTACTTC.

The chain employs TRBV23-1 and TRBJ2-3; D is undetermined. TRBV23-1 is an ORF; its function is uncertain. V dropped 4 bases and J dropped 11 bases, with 16 bases sitting between them. CDR3 length: 13 residues. The CDR3 DNA follows: TGCGCCAGCAGTCTAACGGCGGATTTTGGGCAGTATTTT. Protein sequence: CASSLTADFGQYF.

The J gene is TRBJ2-4, the V gene TRBV9, with D perhaps TRBD1 (6 bases). This CDR3 comprises 14 residues. The V end lost 4 bases, the J end lost 7 bases, and 15 bases lay between the germline ends. The germline CDR1 and CDR2 sequences are SGDLS and YYNGEE. The CDR3 sequence is CASSSQGSHNIQYF. As DNA, the CDR3 is TGTGCCAGCAGCTCGCAGGGGTCTCATAACATTCAGTACTTC.

There are a few counts of this clone. V gene TRBV6-6 combines with J gene TRBJ2-7; the D gene is possibly TRBD1 (6 bases). Between the trimmed V and J ends, which lost 5 bases and 0 bases, there was a span of 8 bases. The CDR3 extends over 13 amino acids. Germline lookup yields CDR1 MNHNY and CDR2 SVGAGI (reference sequence). CDR3 residues: CASSRDNSYEQYF. The CDR3, as DNA: TGTGCCAGCAGTCGGGACAACTCCTACGAGCAGTACTTC.

The gene calls are TRBV5-6 and TRBJ2-3; the D is unclear. CDR3 length: 15 residues. Trimming left V 4 bases short and J 2 bases short, with 14 bases between. CDR1 is SGHDT, CDR2 YYEEEE, per germline. The CDR3 loop is CASSRRGWFTDTQYF. The CDR3 DNA reads TGTGCCAGCAGCCGCCGTGGCTGGTTCACAGATACGCAGTATTTT.

The V gene is TRBV10-3, the J gene TRBJ1-5; D ambiguous. The CDR3 is 15 residues long. The germline V gene encodes CDR1 ENHRY and CDR2 SYGVKD. Trimming left V 5 bases short and J 1 base short, with 12 bases between. The CDR3 DNA follows: TGTGCCATCAGTCTCGACATATCGAGCAATCAGCCCCAGCATTTT. Residues: CAISLDISSNQPQHF.

The chain employs TRBV29-1 and TRBJ2-7; no clear D gene. Germline-derived CDR1 and CDR2 are SQVTM and ANQGSEA. The length of the CDR3 is 13 residues. Trimming left V 4 bases short and J 0 bases short, with 10 bases between. This CDR3 reads CSVGASSSYEQYF. CDR3 sequence (DNA): TGCAGCGTTGGAGCGTCGAGCTCCTACGAGCAGTACTTC.

This clone was observed a single time. The rearrangement links TRBV29-1 to TRBJ2-3; either TRBD1 or TRBD2 may fit D (6 bases each). The CDR3 has 16 residues. V lost 0 bases to trimming and J lost 0 bases, with 13 bases between them. Germline CDR1 SQVTM, CDR2 ANQGSEA. The CDR3 spells CSVEDWGAKSTDTQYF. CDR3 sequence (DNA): TGCAGCGTTGAAGACTGGGGGGCCAAAAGCACAGATACGCAGTATTTT.

In DNA, the CDR3 is TGTGCCACCAGCAGAGAGCAGATATATAGCAATCAGCCCCAGCATTTT. The encoded protein is CATSREQIYSNQPQHF. V and J are TRBV15 and TRBJ1-5; D unclear. Germline values: CDR1 LNHNV, CDR2 YYDKDF (reference sequence). The V end lost 0 bases, the J end lost 0 bases, and 9 bases lay between the germline ends. The CDR3 runs to 16 residues.

The V and J genes are TRBV2 and TRBJ2-3; 7 bases agree with TRBD1. The V gene end was trimmed by 5 bases and the J gene end by 0 bases; junction bases not matched to a gene: 2. Germline V gene lookup returns CDR1 SNHLY and CDR2 FYNNEI. This CDR3 contains 14 residues. CDR3 sequence: CASSRDSSTDTQYF. The CDR3 bases are TGTGCCAGCAGTCGGGACAGCAGCACAGATACGCAGTATTTT. Together with reference TRBV2 and TRBJ2-3, the CDR3 gives the full variable domain: EPEVTQTPSHQVTQMGQEVILRCVPISNHLYFYWYRQILGQKVEFLVSFYNNEISEKSEIFDDQFSVERPDGSNFTLKIRSTKLEDSAMYFCASSRDSSTDTQYFGPGTRLTVL.

This rearrangement joins TRBV6-4 to TRBJ2-2; D call uncertain. The CDR3 covers 15 residues. CDR1 is MRHNA and CDR2 is SNTAGT in the germline V gene. The V and J ends lost 3 bases and 0 bases respectively, with 8 bases between them. The CDR3 reads CASSETAANTGELFF. In nucleotides, the CDR3 is TGTGCCAGCAGTGAAACCGCCGCGAACACCGGGGAGCTGTTTTTT.

The chain carries TRBV7-2 and TRBJ1-2, with D uncertain. The germline V and J ends were trimmed by 1 base and 8 bases, with 11 bases remaining between them. The CDR3 contains 13 residues. Germline assignment: CDR1 SGHTA and CDR2 FQGNSA. This chain's CDR3 is CASSLVGLGGYTF. CDR3 in DNA: TGTGCCAGCAGCTTAGTGGGATTGGGGGGCTACACCTTC.

This chain connects TRBV7-2 to TRBJ2-7; D is ambiguous. Deletions cut 5 bases from V and 4 bases from J, with 9 bases between. The CDR3 contains 12 residues. The V gene's germline CDR1 is SGHTA and CDR2 FQGNSA. CDR3 in amino acids: CASSRVTYEQYF. In nucleotides, the CDR3 is TGTGCCAGCAGCCGAGTAACGTACGAGCAGTACTTC.

Of note for this clone: A read error is possible here, since a much larger clone lies one base away. The chain is built from TRBV11-3 and TRBJ2-1; D is unresolved. The CDR3 is 12 amino acids. Germline V gene sequence: CDR1 SGHNT, CDR2 YENEEA. V was pared by 3 bases and J by 4 bases, with 4 bases between. CDR3 sequence (DNA): TGTGCCAGCAGCTTTAGTTACAATGAGCAGTTCTTC. Translating gives CASSFSYNEQFF.

This clone was found a few times. The chain recombines TRBV6-1 with TRBJ1-1; D is uncertain. Germline V gene sequence: CDR1 MNHNS, CDR2 SASEGT. V lost 7 bases and J 3 bases, leaving 12 bases between the germline ends. CDR3 size: 13 residues. The CDR3 DNA follows: TGTGCCAGCATCTTTGTGTCATACACTGAAGCTTTCTTT. Residues: CASIFVSYTEAFF.

This clone was seen more than once but under ten times. The rearrangement uses TRBV11-2 and TRBJ1-2; D is uncertain. The CDR3 is 14 amino acids. Trimming stripped 2 bases from V and 6 bases from J, with 13 bases between. Germline-derived CDR1 and CDR2 are SGHAT and FQNNGV. The CDR3 protein is CASSLSVTLDGYTF. DNA of the CDR3: TGTGCCAGCAGCTTATCGGTGACATTGGATGGCTACACCTTC.

A remark on this clone: This same CDR3 is encoded by further DNA sequences in the sample. This chain uses TRBV7-9 with TRBJ2-5; tentative D call: TRBD1 (6 bases). Germline V CDR1 and CDR2: SEHNR, FQNEAQ (reference sequence). The CDR3 length is 13 residues. The V gene lost 5 bases and the J gene lost 2 bases, with 9 bases spanning the gap. The CDR3 is CASSPQGQETQYF. The CDR3 DNA reads TGTGCCAGCAGCCCCCAGGGGCAAGAGACCCAGTACTTC.

The chain couples TRBV10-3 to TRBJ1-6; weak D call: TRBD1 (5 bases). V was pared by 6 bases and J by 2 bases, with 8 bases between. Germline V gene data show CDR1 as ENHRY and CDR2 as SYGVKD. This CDR3 has 14 residues. CDR3 region: CAISQGAYNSPLHF. CDR3 nucleotide sequence: TGTGCCATCAGCCAGGGTGCCTATAATTCACCCCTCCACTTT.

The gene calls are TRBV19 and TRBJ2-5, with TRBD2 as a possible D gene (6 bases). This CDR3 region has 15 residues. Deletions cut 7 bases from V and 7 bases from J, with 22 bases between. The germline V gene encodes CDR1 LNHDA and CDR2 SQIVND (reference sequence). The DNA for the CDR3 is TGTGCCAGTACCCCGGGTAGCGGACCCCTCGGGACCCAGTACTTC. Its translation: CASTPGSGPLGTQYF.

The sample holds one count of this clone. The chain joins TRBV25-1 to TRBJ2-2; 10 nucleotides line up with TRBD2. V lost 6 bases and J lost 6; bases outside the gene matches: 4. This CDR3 region has 14 residues. From germline, CDR1 is MGHDK and CDR2 SYGVNS. The CDR3 DNA reads TGTGCCAGCAGCAGGACTAGCGGACCCGGGGAGCTGTTTTTT. This sequence encodes CASSRTSGPGELFF.

V and J are TRBV19 and TRBJ2-7; 8 nucleotides agree with TRBD1. Trimming at V came to 3 bases and at J to 2 bases, leaving 6 bases not matched to a gene. The CDR3 has 15 amino acids. Germline values: CDR1 LNHDA, CDR2 SQIVND (reference sequence). CDR3 bases: TGTGCCAGTAGTATTCGGGACAGGCCACCCTACGAGCAGTACTTC. Amino acids: CASSIRDRPPYEQYF.

J is TRBJ2-7 and V is TRBV6-1, with D uncertain. V dropped 3 bases and J dropped 3 bases, with 18 bases sitting between them. Germline V lookup: CDR1 MNHNS, CDR2 SASEGT. The CDR3 runs to 16 residues. Here the CDR3 DNA reads TGTGCCAGCAGTGATAGGCCACCGATTCGAGGCTACGAGCAGTACTTC. This sequence encodes CASSDRPPIRGYEQYF.

This chain uses TRBV12-5 with TRBJ2-2; 7 bases match TRBD2. Germline V gene data show CDR1 as LGHNT and CDR2 as FRNRAP. V gave up 5 bases and J gave up 2 bases; unmatched junction bases: 17. This CDR3 region has 19 residues. The CDR3 protein is CASGLRLKAGLLNTGELFF. The CDR3 DNA is TGTGCTAGTGGTCTTCGACTAAAGGCGGGACTACTCAACACCGGGGAGCTGTTTTTT.